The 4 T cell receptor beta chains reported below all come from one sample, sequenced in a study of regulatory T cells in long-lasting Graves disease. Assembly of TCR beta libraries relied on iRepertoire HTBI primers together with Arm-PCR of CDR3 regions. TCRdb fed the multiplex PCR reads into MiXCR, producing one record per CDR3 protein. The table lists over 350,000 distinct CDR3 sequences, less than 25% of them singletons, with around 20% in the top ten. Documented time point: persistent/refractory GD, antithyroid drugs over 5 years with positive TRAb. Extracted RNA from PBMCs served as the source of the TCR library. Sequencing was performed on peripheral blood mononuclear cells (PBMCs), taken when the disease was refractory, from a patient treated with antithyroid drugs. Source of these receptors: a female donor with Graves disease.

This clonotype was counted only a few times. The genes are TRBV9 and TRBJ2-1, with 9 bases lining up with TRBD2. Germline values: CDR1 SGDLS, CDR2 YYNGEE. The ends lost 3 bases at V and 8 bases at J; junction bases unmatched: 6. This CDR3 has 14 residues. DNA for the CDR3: TGTGCCAGCAGCGCCGGGACTAGCAGCGATGAGCAGTTCTTC. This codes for CASSAGTSSDEQFF. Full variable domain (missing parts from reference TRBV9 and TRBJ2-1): DSGVTQTPKHLITATGQRVTLRCSPRSGDLSVYWYQQSLDQGLQFLIQYYNGEERAKGNILERFSAQQFPDLHSELNLSSLELGDSALYFCASSAGTSSDEQFFGPGTRLTVL.

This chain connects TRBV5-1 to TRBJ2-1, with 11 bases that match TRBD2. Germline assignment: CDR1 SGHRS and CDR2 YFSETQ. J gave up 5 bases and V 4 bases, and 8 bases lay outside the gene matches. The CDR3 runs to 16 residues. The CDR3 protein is CASSPLAGGPDNEQFF. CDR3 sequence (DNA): TGCGCCAGCAGCCCCTTAGCGGGAGGGCCGGACAATGAGCAGTTCTTC. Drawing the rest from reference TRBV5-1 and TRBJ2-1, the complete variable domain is KAGVTQTPRYLIKTRGQQVTLSCSPISGHRSVSWYQQTPGQGLQFLFEYFSETQRNKGNFPGRFSGRQFSNSRSEMNVSTLELGDSALYLCASSPLAGGPDNEQFFGPGTRLTVL.

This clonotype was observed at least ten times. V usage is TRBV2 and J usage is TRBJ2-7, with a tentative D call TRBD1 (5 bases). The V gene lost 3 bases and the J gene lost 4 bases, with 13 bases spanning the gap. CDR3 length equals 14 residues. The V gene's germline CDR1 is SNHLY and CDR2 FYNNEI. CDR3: CASSEAGPFYEQYF. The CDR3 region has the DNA TGTGCCAGCAGTGAGGCAGGGCCGTTTTACGAGCAGTACTTC. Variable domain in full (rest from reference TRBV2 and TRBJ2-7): EPEVTQTPSHQVTQMGQEVILRCVPISNHLYFYWYRQILGQKVEFLVSFYNNEISEKSEIFDDQFSVERPDGSNFTLKIRSTKLEDSAMYFCASSEAGPFYEQYFGPGTRLTVT.

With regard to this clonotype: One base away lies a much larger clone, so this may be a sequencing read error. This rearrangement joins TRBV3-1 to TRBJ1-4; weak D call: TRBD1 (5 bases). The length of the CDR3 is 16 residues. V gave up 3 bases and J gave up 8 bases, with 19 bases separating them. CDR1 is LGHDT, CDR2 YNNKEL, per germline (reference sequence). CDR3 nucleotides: TGTGCCAGCAGCCACGGGGCCGAGACCTTGGGAGAAAAACTGTTTTTT. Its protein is CASSHGAETLGEKLFF.